The T cell receptor beta chain described here comes from a study of blood T cells in healthy people across ages. Study observations and caveats: Higher diversity and more naive CD4+ cells were features of long-lived donors, compared to aged donors. Per million T cells, the diversity of TCR beta decreased roughly linearly as age advanced.

A sample-barcoded 5' primer and a J-beta primer mix were used in a second PCR of roughly 6 to 11 cycles. Unique molecular identifiers of 12 random nucleotides labeled each cDNA. TCRdb ran MiXCR on the 5' RACE reads and lists one entry per CDR3 protein. The sample lists fewer than 1.5 million distinct CDR3 sequences, around 39% occurring once. As to this clonotype: Its antigen is still unknown.

The ends lost 3 bases at V and 4 bases at J; junction bases unmatched: 10. The germline gives CDR1 MNHEY, CDR2 SMNVEV (reference sequence). CDR3 length: 19 residues. The sample was blood. This TCR was sampled from a woman aged 18-29 years in good health. The chain joins TRBV27 to TRBJ2-1, with 15 positions matching TRBD2. CDR3 amino acids: CASSFGGLAGGQGYNEQFF. CDR3 sequence (DNA): TGTGCCAGCAGTTTCGGTGGACTAGCGGGGGGGCAAGGATACAATGAGCAGTTCTTC.